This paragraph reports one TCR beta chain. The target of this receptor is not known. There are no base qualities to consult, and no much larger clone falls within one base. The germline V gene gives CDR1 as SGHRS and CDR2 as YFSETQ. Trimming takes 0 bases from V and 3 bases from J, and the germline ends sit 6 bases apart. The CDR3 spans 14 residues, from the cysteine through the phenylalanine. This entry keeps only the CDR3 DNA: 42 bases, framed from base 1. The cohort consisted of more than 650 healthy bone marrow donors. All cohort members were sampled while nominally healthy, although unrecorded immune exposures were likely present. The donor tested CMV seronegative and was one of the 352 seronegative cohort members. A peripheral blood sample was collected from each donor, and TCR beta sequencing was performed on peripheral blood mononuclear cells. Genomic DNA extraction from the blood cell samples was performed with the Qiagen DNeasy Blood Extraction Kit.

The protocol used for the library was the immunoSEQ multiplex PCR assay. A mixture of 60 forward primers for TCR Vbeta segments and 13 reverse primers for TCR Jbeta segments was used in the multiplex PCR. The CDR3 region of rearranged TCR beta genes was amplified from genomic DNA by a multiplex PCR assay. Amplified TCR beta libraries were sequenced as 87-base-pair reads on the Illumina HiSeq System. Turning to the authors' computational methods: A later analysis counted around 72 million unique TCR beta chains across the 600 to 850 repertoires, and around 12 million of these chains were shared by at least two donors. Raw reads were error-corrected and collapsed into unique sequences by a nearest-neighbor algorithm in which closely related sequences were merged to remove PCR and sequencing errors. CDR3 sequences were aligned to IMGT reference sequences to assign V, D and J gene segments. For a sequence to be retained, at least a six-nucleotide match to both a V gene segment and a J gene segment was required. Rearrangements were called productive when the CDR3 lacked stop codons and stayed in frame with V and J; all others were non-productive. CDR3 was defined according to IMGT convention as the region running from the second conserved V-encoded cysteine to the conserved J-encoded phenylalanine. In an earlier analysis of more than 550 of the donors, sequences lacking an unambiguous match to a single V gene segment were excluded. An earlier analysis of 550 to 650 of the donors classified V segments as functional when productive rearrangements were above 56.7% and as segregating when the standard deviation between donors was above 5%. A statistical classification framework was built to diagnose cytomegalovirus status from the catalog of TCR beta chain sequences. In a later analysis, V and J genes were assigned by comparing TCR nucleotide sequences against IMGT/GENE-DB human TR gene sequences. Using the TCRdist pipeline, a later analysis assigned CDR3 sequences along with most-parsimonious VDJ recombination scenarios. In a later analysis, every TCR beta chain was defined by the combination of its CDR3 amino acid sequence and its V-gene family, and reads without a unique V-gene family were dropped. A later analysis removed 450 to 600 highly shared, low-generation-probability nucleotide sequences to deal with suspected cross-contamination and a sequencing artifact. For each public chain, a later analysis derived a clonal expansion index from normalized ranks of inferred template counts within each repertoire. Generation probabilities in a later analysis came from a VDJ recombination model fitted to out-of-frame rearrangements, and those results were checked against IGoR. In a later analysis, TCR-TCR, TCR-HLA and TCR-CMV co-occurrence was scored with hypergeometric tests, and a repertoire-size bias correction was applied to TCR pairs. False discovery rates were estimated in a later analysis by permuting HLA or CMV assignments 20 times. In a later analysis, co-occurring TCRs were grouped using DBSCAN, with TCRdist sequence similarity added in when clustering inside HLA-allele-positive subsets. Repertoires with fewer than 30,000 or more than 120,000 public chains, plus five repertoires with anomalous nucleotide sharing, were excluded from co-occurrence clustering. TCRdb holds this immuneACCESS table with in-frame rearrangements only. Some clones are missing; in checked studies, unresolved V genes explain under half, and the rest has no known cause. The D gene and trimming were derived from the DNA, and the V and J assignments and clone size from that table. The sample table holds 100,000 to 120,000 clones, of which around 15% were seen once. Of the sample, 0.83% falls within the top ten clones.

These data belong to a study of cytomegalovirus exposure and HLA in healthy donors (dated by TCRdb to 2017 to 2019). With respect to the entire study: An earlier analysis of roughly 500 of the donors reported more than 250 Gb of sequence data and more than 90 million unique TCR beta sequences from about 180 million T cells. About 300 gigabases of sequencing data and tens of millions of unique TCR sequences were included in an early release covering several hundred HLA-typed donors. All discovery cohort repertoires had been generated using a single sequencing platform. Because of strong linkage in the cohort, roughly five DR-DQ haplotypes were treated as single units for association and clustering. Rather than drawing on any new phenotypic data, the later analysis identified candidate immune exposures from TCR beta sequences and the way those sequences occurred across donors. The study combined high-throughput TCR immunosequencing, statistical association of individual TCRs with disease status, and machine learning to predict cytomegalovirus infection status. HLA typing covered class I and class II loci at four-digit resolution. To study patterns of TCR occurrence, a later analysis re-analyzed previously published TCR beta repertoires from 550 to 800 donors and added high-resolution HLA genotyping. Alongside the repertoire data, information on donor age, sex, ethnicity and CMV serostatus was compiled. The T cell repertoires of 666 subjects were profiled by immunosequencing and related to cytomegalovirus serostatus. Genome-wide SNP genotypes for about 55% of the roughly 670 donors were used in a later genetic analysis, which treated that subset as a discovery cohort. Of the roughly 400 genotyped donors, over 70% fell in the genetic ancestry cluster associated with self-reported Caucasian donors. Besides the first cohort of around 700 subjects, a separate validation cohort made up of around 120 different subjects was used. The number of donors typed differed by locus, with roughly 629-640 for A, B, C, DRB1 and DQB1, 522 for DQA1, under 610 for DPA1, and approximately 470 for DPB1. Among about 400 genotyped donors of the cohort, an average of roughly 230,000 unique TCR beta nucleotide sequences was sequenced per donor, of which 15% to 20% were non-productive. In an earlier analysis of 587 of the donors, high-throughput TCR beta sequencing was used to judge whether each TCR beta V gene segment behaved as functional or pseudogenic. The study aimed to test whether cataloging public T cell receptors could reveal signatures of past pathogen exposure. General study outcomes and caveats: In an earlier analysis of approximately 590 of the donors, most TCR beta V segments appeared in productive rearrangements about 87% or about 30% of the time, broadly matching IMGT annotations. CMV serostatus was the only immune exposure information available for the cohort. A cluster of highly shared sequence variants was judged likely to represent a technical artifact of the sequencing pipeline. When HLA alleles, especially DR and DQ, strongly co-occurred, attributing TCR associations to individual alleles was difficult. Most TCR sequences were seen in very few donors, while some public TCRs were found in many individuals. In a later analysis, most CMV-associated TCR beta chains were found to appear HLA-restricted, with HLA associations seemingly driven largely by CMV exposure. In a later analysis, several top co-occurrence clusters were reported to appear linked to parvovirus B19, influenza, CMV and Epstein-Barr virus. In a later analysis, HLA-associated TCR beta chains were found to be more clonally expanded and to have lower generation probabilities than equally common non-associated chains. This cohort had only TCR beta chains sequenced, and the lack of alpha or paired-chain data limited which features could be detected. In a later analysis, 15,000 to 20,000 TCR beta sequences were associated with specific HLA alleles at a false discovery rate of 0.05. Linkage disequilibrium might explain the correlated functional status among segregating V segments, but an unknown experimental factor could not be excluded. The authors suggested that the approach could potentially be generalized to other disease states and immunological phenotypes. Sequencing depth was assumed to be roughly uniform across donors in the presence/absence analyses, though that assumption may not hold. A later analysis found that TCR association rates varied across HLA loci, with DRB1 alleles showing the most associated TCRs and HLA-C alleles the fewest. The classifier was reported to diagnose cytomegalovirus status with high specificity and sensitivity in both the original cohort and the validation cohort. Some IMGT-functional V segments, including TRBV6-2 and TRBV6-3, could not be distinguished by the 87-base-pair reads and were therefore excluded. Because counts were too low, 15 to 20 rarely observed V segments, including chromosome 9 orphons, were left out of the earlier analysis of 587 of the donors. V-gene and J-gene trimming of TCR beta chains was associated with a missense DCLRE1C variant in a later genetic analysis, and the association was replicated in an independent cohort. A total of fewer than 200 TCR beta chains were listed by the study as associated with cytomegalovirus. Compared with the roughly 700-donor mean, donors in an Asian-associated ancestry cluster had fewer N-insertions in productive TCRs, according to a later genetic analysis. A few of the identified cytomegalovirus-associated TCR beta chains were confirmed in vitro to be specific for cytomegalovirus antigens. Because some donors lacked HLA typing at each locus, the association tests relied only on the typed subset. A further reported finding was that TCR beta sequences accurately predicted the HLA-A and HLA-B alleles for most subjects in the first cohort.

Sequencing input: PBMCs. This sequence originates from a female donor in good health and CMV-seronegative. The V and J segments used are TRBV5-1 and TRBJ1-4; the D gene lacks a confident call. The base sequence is TGCGCCAGCAGCTTGGTACCAGCTAATGAAAAACTGTTTTTT. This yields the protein CASSLVPANEKLFF.